What follows describes a single TCR beta chain. Sorting isolated naive CD8 T cells as CD8+CD4-CCR7+CD45RA+ events. These data belong to a study of molecular identifiers for immune sequencing clone quantification. As previously described, bulk TCR libraries were made using listed TCR primers. TCRdb reanalysed the PCR reads using MiXCR and keeps one entry per CDR3 protein. The sample lists hundreds of thousands of distinct CDR3 sequences, about a fifth occurring once. The V gene's germline CDR1 is GTSNPN and CDR2 SVGIG (reference sequence). The length of the CDR3 is 19 residues. The trim removed 0 bases at V and 7 bases at J, leaving 18 bases unmatched.

The sequence derives from a human donor in good health. Some libraries in this study had Jurkat cell RNA spiked in. The specimen was naive CD8+ T cells from blood, with Jurkat cell RNA spiked in. Subset noted: FACS-sorted CD8+CD4-CCR7+CD45RA+ naive T cells. V usage is TRBV30 and J usage is TRBJ1-5; 10 nucleotides match TRBD1. In DNA, the CDR3 is TGTGCCTGGAGTGTAAAGGGACAGGGGTCATTTTTTGGAGGCCAGCCCCAGCATTTT. Residues: CAWSVKGQGSFFGGQPQHF.